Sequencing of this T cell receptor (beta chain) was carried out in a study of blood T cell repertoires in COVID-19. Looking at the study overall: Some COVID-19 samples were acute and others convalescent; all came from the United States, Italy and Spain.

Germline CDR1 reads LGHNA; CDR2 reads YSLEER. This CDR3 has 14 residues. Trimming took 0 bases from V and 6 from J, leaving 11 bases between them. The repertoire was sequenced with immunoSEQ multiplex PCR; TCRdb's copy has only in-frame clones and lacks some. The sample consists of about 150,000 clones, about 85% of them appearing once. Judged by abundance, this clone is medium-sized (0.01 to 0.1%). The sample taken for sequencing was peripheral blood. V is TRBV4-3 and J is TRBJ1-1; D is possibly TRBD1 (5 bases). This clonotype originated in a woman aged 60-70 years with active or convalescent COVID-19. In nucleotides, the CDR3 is TGCGCCAGCAGCCAAGATAGGAAGGGGCCTGAAGCTTTCTTT. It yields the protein CASSQDRKGPEAFF.